The TCR beta chain under discussion was sequenced for a study of shared clonotypes between healthy human individuals. Whole-study context: Per donor, CD8 memory used one plate, CD8 naive used two, CD4 memory used three and CD4 naive used three.

In the source study's methods: From ImmunoSEQ came sequences covering only the junction and carrying no quality scores, so filtering differed. Sequenced by immunoSEQ multiplex PCR; TCRdb stores in-frame clones only, minus some. V and J calls and clone size are as listed in that table; D and trimming were resolved from the DNA. The sample carries millions of clones, approximately 95% recorded once. Turning to this clone: Within the sample, other DNA sequences also encode this same CDR3.

The sequence derives from a man younger than 35 in good health. The source material was naive CD4+ T cells sorted from blood. Documented subset: CD45RA+ positively selected.

As DNA, the CDR3 is TGCGCCAGCAGCTTGGAGGGGGCGTCGGGAAACACCATATATTTT. It specifies CASSLEGASGNTIYF. The rearrangement links TRBV5-1 to TRBJ1-3; 7 bases are a match to TRBD1. Per germline, CDR1 SGHRS and CDR2 YFSETQ. The CDR3 loop spans 15 amino acids. V lost 0 bases, J lost 4 bases, and 4 bases stayed unmatched.